The rows below give T cell receptor beta chains drawn from one sample of a study of blood T cell repertoires in COVID-19. Only in-frame clones appear in the TCRdb table, and some are missing; sequencing was by immunoSEQ multiplex PCR. The sample holds roughly 180,000 clones; less than 85% are singletons and the top ten take over 15%. The sequenced sample consisted of PBMCs or T cells enriched from blood (not recorded which). The receptor set was obtained from a man aged 60 to 69 who had recovered from COVID-19. CDR3s include the opening cysteine and the closing phenylalanine or tryptophan. D genes are given only for firm matches. Clone size is shown for a subset of rows, as once, few, many or a class of expanded clone.

15 TRBJ1-3 NA NA TRBV3-1/TRBV3-2 CASSQGRGTGNTIYF TGTGCCAGCAGCCAAGGAAGGGGAACTGGAAACACCATATATTTT
14 TRBJ1-6 TRBD1 NA TRBV5-5 CASSWTSGGSPLHF TGTGCCAGCAGCTGGACCTCAGGGGGCTCACCCCTCCACTTT
13 TRBJ2-3 NA NA TRBV5-1 CASSLVPEDTQYF TGCGCCAGCAGCTTGGTCCCCGAGGATACGCAGTATTTT
13 TRBJ2-7 NA NA TRBV6-2/TRBV6-3 CASSSTGTYEQYF TGTGCCAGCAGTTCCACAGGGACCTACGAGCAGTACTTC
16 TRBJ2-1 TRBD1 NA TRBV6-7 CASSYPRDRGQNEQFF TGTGCCAGCAGTTACCCTAGGGACAGGGGGCAAAATGAGCAGTTCTTC
12 TRBJ2-7 NA NA TRBV10-2 CASRDSSYEQYF TGCGCCAGCAGGGACAGCTCCTACGAGCAGTACTTC
15 TRBJ2-7 TRBD1 NA TRBV27 CASSSARTGIYEQYF TGTGCCAGCAGTTCCGCCCGGACAGGGATCTACGAGCAGTACTTC
17 TRBJ1-3 NA NA TRBV9 CASNSGGTIFSGNTIYF TGTGCCAGCAATTCGGGTGGAACCATATTCTCTGGAAACACCATATATTTT
15 TRBJ2-7 TRBD1 NA TRBV9 CASSVGWTGVYEQYF TGTGCCAGCAGCGTAGGGTGGACAGGGGTTTACGAGCAGTACTTC
18 TRBJ2-3 TRBD2 NA TRBV11-2 CASTPVLAGEDSTDTQYF TGTGCCAGCACCCCGGTACTAGCGGGGGAAGATAGCACAGATACGCAGTATTTT
15 TRBJ2-4 TRBD1 NA TRBV5-1 CASSLGSDRGNIQYF TGCGCCAGCAGCTTGGGGTCGGACAGGGGAAACATTCAGTACTTC
15 TRBJ2-1 TRBD1 NA TRBV10-3 CAISVGTGGTDEQFF TGTGCCATCAGTGTGGGCACAGGGGGCACGGATGAGCAGTTCTTC
12 TRBJ1-2 NA NA TRBV19 CASTEGGYGYTF TGTGCCAGTACGGAGGGGGGGTATGGCTACACCTTC
15 TRBJ1-3 TRBD1 few TRBV6-5 CASSLTGGSRNTIYF TGTGCCAGCAGCCTTACAGGGGGCTCAAGAAACACCATATATTTT
17 TRBJ2-2 TRBD2 NA TRBV28 CASRPGTSGANTGELFF TGTGCCAGCAGGCCGGGGACTAGCGGGGCGAACACCGGGGAGCTGTTTTTT
16 TRBJ2-1 TRBD2 many TRBV27 CASSLRTSGGTNEQFF TGTGCCAGCAGTCTTCGGACTAGCGGGGGTACCAATGAGCAGTTCTTC
16 TRBJ1-1 TRBD1 NA TRBV28 CASSPQGQIMNTEAFF TGTGCCAGCAGTCCCCAGGGACAGATAATGAACACTGAAGCTTTCTTT
15 TRBJ2-3 NA NA TRBV19 CATLERGTHTDTQYF TGTGCCACCTTAGAACGGGGAACCCACACAGATACGCAGTATTTT
14 TRBJ2-7 NA NA TRBV19 CASSILLDSYEQYF TGTGCCAGTAGTATCCTACTCGACAGCTACGAGCAGTACTTC
14 TRBJ2-7 TRBD1 NA TRBV5-4 CASSLGGQGGEQYF TGTGCCAGCAGCTTGGGGGGACAGGGCGGCGAGCAGTACTTC
14 TRBJ1-5 NA NA TRBV28 CASSPQVGNQPQHF TGTGCCAGCAGCCCACAGGTGGGCAATCAGCCCCAGCATTTT
14 TRBJ2-7 TRBD2 NA TRBV7-9 CASSPGTTAYEQYF TGTGCCAGCAGCCCCGGGACTACTGCCTACGAGCAGTACTTC
15 TRBJ2-2 TRBD1 NA TRBV6-6 CASSQGQGHTGELFF TGTGCCAGCAGCCAGGGACAGGGCCACACCGGGGAGCTGTTTTTT
14 TRBJ1-2 TRBD1 few TRBV4-2 CASSQEDRRYGYTF TGTGCCAGCAGCCAAGAGGACAGGCGATATGGCTACACCTTC
17 TRBJ2-7 NA NA TRBV13 CASRQAALSGSGYEQYF TGTGCCAGCCGCCAAGCTGCGTTGTCCGGGTCCGGCTACGAGCAGTACTTC
15 TRBJ2-3 TRBD1 NA TRBV6-5 CASSPTWQGADTQYF TGTGCCAGCAGTCCTACGTGGCAGGGGGCAGATACGCAGTATTTT
16 TRBJ2-1 TRBD1 once TRBV5-5 CASTLGGTGRYNEQFF TGTGCCAGCACCCTGGGCGGGACAGGGCGCTACAATGAGCAGTTCTTC
15 TRBJ1-5 NA NA TRBV6-2/TRBV6-3 CASSYSGGINQPQHF TGTGCCAGCAGTTACTCGGGGGGGATCAATCAGCCCCAGCATTTT
15 TRBJ2-7 TRBD2 NA TRBV27 CASSEGAGTGGEQYF TGTGCCAGCAGTGAAGGGGCCGGGACGGGGGGCGAGCAGTACTTC
18 TRBJ2-3 TRBD2 NA TRBV6-1 CASSAPGLAGGGPDTQYF TGTGCCAGCAGTGCGCCGGGACTAGCCGGGGGGGGCCCAGATACGCAGTATTTT
12 TRBJ1-6 TRBD1 many TRBV27 CASSDRGSPLHF TGTGCCAGCAGCGACAGGGGTTCACCCCTCCACTTT
13 TRBJ2-7 TRBD2 NA TRBV14 CASSRSRGGEQYF TGTGCCAGCAGCCGCTCGCGCGGGGGCGAGCAGTACTTC
13 TRBJ2-7 NA few TRBV30 CAWSVWTATLQYF TGTGCCTGGAGTGTATGGACAGCCACGTTGCAGTACTTC
14 TRBJ2-5 NA NA TRBV7-3 CASSPGGTEETQYF TGTGCCAGCAGCCCCGGAGGGACAGAAGAGACCCAGTACTTC
14 TRBJ2-7 TRBD2 NA TRBV19 CATREEATSYEQYF TGTGCCACCCGGGAGGAGGCGACCTCCTACGAGCAGTACTTC
15 TRBJ1-2 TRBD1 many TRBV7-9 CASSLGTDYNYGYTF TGTGCCAGCAGCCTCGGGACAGATTATAACTATGGCTACACCTTC
17 TRBJ1-4 NA NA TRBV27 CASSPMDSFATNEKLFF TGTGCCAGCAGTCCAATGGACAGTTTTGCAACTAATGAAAAACTGTTTTTT
13 TRBJ1-1 NA NA TRBV5-6 CASRGGVNTEAFF TGTGCCAGCAGAGGCGGGGTGAACACTGAAGCTTTCTTT
14 TRBJ2-7 NA NA TRBV9 CASSVGQRSYEQYF TGTGCCAGCAGCGTAGGCCAGCGAAGCTACGAGCAGTACTTC
17 TRBJ2-3 TRBD2 NA TRBV5-1 CASSLGLAGVETDTQYF TGCGCCAGCAGCTTGGGTCTAGCGGGAGTCGAGACAGATACGCAGTATTTT
15 TRBJ1-5 NA NA TRBV7-8 CASSAGRDPIQPQHF TGTGCCAGCAGCGCAGGGAGGGATCCGATTCAGCCCCAGCATTTT
13 TRBJ1-2 NA once TRBV12-3/TRBV12-4 CASSPRLNYGYTF TGTGCCAGCAGTCCAAGACTTAACTATGGCTACACCTTC
14 TRBJ1-2 NA few TRBV9 CASSVEQGHYGYTF TGTGCCAGCAGCGTGGAACAGGGCCACTATGGCTACACCTTC
16 TRBJ2-2 NA NA TRBV28 CASSLTLGPNTGELFF TGTGCCAGCAGTCTCACACTAGGGCCAAACACCGGGGAGCTGTTTTTT
16 TRBJ2-7 NA NA TRBV13 CASSPRSGQGSYEQYF TGTGCCAGCAGCCCCCGGTCAGGGCAAGGCAGCTACGAGCAGTACTTC
13 TRBJ2-7 TRBD2 NA TRBV6-6 CASESSGSYEQYF TGTGCCAGCGAGTCTAGCGGCTCCTACGAGCAGTACTTC
13 TRBJ2-7 NA NA TRBV5-4 CASREPGSYEQYF TGTGCCAGCAGGGAACCCGGGAGCTACGAGCAGTACTTC
15 TRBJ1-1 TRBD1 NA TRBV5-8 CASTYTGVRNTEAFF TGTGCCAGCACCTACACAGGGGTTAGGAACACTGAAGCTTTCTTT
11 TRBJ2-1 NA few TRBV7-9 CASSFAVEQFF TGTGCCAGCAGCTTTGCGGTTGAGCAGTTCTTC
16 TRBJ2-1 NA once TRBV6-4 CASSDMAGASYNEQFF TGTGCCAGCAGTGATATGGCGGGGGCGTCCTACAATGAGCAGTTCTTC
17 TRBJ1-2 NA NA TRBV5-1 CASSLETTAGLNYGYTF TGCGCCAGCAGCTTGGAAACGACAGCGGGGCTCAACTATGGCTACACCTTC
14 TRBJ2-1 NA once TRBV27 CASKFGTVYNEQFF TGTGCCAGTAAATTCGGGACTGTTTACAATGAGCAGTTCTTC
16 TRBJ2-2 NA NA TRBV4-1 CASSQRGHTITGELFF TGCGCCAGCAGCCAAAGAGGACATACCATCACCGGGGAGCTGTTTTTT
14 TRBJ2-7 TRBD2 NA TRBV19 CASSRTSGPYEQYF TGTGCCAGTAGTCGCACTAGCGGCCCCTACGAGCAGTACTTC
18 TRBJ2-5 TRBD2 NA TRBV7-2 CASSSTPGGAGGRGTQYF TGTGCCAGCAGCTCTACCCCGGGGGGAGCGGGAGGCCGTGGGACCCAGTACTTC
14 TRBJ1-1 NA few TRBV5-4 CASSFRGPSTEAFF TGTGCCAGCAGCTTTAGGGGTCCGTCAACTGAAGCTTTCTTT
15 TRBJ2-7 NA many TRBV3-1/TRBV3-2 CASSPTTTSPTEQYF TGTGCCAGCAGCCCAACCACGACATCACCTACCGAGCAGTACTTC
14 TRBJ1-5 TRBD1 NA TRBV30 CAWSVPGGSQPQHF TGTGCCTGGAGTGTTCCAGGGGGCAGTCAGCCCCAGCATTTT
13 TRBJ1-5 NA NA TRBV30 CAWTALSGQPQHF TGTGCCTGGACAGCTCTCTCGGGGCAGCCCCAGCATTTT
18 TRBJ2-1 TRBD1 NA TRBV24-1 CATSDSPHSGQGGSEQFF TGTGCCACCAGTGATTCTCCCCATTCGGGACAGGGGGGGTCCGAGCAGTTCTTC